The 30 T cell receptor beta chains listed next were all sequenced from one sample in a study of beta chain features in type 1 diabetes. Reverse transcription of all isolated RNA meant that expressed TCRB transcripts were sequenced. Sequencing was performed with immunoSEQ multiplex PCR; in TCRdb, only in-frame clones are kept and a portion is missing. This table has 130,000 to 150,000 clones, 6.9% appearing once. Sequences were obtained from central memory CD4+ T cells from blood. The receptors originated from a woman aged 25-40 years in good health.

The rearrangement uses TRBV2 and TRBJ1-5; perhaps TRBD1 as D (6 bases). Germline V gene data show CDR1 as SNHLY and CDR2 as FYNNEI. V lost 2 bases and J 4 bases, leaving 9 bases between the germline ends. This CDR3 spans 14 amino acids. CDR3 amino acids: CASSEWDKNQPQHF. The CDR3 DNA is TGTGCCAGCAGTGAATGGGACAAGAATCAGCCCCAGCATTTT.

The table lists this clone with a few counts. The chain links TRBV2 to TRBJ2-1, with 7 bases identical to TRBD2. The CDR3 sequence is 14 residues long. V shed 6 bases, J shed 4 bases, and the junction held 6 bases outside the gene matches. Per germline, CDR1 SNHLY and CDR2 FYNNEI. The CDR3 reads CASSLGRVYNEQFF. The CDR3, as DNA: TGTGCCAGCAGCCTTGGGAGGGTTTACAATGAGCAGTTCTTC.

The CDR3 here is CASSGETGPNQPQHF. CDR3 coding DNA: TGTGCCAGCAGCGGGGAGACAGGTCCCAATCAGCCCCAGCATTTT. This chain connects TRBV7-2 to TRBJ1-5; tentatively, D is TRBD1 (6 bases). The V gene lost 5 bases and the J gene lost 3 bases, with 14 bases spanning the gap. Germline V gene sequence: CDR1 SGHTA, CDR2 FQGNSA. There are 15 residues in the CDR3. Based on the CDR3 plus reference TRBV7-2 and TRBJ1-5, the full variable domain is GAGVSQSPSNKVTEKGKDVELRCDPISGHTALYWYRQSLGQGLEFLIYFQGNSAPDKSGLPSDRFSAERTGGSVSTLTIQRTQQEDSAVYLCASSGETGPNQPQHFGDGTRLSIL.

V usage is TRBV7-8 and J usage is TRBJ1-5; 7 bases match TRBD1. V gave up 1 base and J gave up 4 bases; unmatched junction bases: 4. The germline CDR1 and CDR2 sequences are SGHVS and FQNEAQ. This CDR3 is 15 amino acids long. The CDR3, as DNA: TGTGCCAGCAGCTTAGTTGGGACAGCAAATCAGCCCCAGCATTTT. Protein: CASSLVGTANQPQHF.

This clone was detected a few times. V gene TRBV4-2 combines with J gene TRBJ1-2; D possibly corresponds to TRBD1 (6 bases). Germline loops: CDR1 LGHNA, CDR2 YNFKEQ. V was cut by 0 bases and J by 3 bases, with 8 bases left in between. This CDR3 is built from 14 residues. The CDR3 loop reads CASSQDSGDYGYTF. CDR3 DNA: TGTGCCAGCAGCCAAGATTCAGGGGACTATGGCTACACCTTC.

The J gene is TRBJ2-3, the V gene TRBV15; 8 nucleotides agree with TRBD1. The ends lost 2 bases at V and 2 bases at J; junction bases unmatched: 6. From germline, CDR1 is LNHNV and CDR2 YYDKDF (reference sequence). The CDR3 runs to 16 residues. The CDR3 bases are TGTGCCACCAGCAGACCCGGGACAGGAGTCACAGATACGCAGTATTTT. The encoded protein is CATSRPGTGVTDTQYF.

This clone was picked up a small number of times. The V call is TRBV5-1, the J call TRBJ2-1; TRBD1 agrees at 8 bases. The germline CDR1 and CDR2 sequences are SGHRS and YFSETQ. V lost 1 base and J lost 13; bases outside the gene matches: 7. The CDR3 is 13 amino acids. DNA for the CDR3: TGCGCCAGCAGCTTGCCCGGGACAGGTGACCAGTTCTTC. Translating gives CASSLPGTGDQFF. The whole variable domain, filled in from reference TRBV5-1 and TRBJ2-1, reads KAGVTQTPRYLIKTRGQQVTLSCSPISGHRSVSWYQQTPGQGLQFLFEYFSETQRNKGNFPGRFSGRQFSNSRSEMNVSTLELGDSALYLCASSLPGTGDQFFGPGTRLTVL.

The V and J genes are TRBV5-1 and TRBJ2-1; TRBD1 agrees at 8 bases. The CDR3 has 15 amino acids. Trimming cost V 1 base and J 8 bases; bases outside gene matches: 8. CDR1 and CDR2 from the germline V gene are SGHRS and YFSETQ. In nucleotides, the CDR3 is TGCGCCAGCAGCTTGTTCGGCAGGGGGCTGGATGAGCAGTTCTTC. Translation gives CASSLFGRGLDEQFF.

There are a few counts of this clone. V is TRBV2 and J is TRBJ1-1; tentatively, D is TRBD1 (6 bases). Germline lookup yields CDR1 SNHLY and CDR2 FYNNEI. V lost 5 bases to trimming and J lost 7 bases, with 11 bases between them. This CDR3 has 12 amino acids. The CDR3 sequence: CASSRQVNEAFF. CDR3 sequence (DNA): TGTGCCAGCAGTAGACAGGTTAATGAAGCTTTCTTT.

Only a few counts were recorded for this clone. The CDR3 region is CASSTGHAEQFF. CDR3 sequence (DNA): TGTGCCAGCAGCACCGGACATGCTGAGCAGTTCTTC. The J gene is TRBJ2-1, the V gene TRBV6-6, with D perhaps TRBD1 (5 bases). The CDR3 is 12 residues long. Per germline, CDR1 MNHNY and CDR2 SVGAGI (reference sequence). V was cut by 6 bases and J by 9 bases, with 12 bases left in between.

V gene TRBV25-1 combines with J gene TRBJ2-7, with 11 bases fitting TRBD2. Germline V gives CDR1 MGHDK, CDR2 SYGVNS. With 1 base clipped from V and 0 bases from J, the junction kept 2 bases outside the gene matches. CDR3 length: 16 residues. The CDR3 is CASSESGLADSYEQYF. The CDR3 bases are TGTGCCAGCAGTGAATCGGGACTAGCGGACTCCTACGAGCAGTACTTC.

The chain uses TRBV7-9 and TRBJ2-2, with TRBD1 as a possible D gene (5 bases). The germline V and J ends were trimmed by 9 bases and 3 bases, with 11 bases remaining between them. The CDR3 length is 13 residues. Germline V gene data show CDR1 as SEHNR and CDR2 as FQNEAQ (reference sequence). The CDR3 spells CASHRGDTGELFF. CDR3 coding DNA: TGTGCCAGTCATAGGGGCGACACCGGGGAGCTGTTTTTT.

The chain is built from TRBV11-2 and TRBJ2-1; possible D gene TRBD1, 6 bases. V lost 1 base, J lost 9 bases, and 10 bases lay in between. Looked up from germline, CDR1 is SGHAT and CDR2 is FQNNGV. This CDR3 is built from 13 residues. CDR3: CASSLAQGSEQFF. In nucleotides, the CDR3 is TGTGCCAGCAGCTTAGCGCAGGGGAGTGAGCAGTTCTTC.

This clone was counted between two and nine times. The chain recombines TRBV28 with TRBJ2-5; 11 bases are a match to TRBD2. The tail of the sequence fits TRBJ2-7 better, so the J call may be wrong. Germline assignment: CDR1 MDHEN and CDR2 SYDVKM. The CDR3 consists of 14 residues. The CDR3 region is CASSLGLAEYEQYF. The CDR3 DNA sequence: TGTGCCAGCAGTTTGGGACTAGCGGAGTACGAGCAGTACTTC.

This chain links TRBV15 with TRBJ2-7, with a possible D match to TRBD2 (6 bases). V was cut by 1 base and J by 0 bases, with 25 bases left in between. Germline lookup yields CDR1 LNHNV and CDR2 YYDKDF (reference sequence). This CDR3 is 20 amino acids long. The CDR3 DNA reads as TGTGCCACCAGCAGAGGCTGGGCGGGACTGGAGAGTCTTAGCTCCTACGAGCAGTACTTC. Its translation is CATSRGWAGLESLSSYEQYF. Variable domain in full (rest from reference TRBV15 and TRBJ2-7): DAMVIQNPRYQVTQFGKPVTLSCSQTLNHNVMYWYQQKSSQAPKLLFHYYDKDFNNEADTPDNFQSRRPNTSFCFLDIRSPGLGDTAMYLCATSRGWAGLESLSSYEQYFGPGTRLTVT.

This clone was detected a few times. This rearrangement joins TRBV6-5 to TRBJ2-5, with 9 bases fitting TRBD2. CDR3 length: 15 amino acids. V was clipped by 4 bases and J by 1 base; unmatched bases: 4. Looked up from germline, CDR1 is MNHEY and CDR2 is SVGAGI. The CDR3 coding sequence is TGTGCCAGCAGTTGGGGGCGGGAGGGCCAAGAGACCCAGTACTTC. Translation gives CASSWGREGQETQYF.

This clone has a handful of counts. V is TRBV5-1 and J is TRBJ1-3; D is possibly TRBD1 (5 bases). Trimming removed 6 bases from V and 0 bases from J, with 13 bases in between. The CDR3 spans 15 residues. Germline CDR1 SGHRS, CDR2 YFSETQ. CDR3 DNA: TGCGCCAGCACCCACTCGACAGCCTCTGGAAACACCATATATTTT. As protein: CASTHSTASGNTIYF.

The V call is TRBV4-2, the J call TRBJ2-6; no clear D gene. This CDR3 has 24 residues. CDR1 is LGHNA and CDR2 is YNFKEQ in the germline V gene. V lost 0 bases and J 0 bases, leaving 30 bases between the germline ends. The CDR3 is CASSQDLWILGVTARSSGANVLTF. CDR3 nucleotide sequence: TGTGCCAGCAGCCAAGATCTGTGGATCTTGGGTGTTACAGCCCGCAGCTCTGGGGCCAACGTCCTGACTTTC.

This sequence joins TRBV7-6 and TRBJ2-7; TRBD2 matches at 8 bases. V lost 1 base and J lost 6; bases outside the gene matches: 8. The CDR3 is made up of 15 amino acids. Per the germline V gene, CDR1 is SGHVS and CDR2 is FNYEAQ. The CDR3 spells CASSLGAGGRGEQYF. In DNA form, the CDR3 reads TGTGCCAGCAGCTTAGGGGCGGGGGGCAGAGGCGAGCAGTACTTC.

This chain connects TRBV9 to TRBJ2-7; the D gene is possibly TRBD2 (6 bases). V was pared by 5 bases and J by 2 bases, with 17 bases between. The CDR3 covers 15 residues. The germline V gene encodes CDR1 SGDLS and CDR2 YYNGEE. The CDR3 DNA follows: TGTGCCAGCAGTCCCCAGGCGGGGCGTCCCTACGAGCAGTACTTC. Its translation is CASSPQAGRPYEQYF.

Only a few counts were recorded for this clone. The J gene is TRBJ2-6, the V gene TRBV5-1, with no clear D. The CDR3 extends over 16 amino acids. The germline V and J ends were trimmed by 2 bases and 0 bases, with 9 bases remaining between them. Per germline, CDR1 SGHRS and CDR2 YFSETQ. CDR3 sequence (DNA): TGCGCCAGCAGCTTCCCAGTCAGCTCTGGGGCCAACGTCCTGACTTTC. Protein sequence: CASSFPVSSGANVLTF.

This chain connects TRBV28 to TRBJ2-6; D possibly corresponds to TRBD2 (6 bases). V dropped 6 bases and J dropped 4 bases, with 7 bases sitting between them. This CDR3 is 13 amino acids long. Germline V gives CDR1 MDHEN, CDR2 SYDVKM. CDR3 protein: CASSRGGANVLTF. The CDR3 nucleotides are TGTGCCAGCAGCCGGGGGGGGGCCAACGTCCTGACTTTC.

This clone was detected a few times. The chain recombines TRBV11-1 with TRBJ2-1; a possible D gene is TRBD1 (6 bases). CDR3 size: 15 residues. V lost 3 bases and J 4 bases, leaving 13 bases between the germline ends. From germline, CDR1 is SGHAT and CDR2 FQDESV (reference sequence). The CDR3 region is CASSFQGRQYNEQFF. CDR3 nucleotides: TGTGCCAGCAGCTTCCAGGGGCGACAGTACAATGAGCAGTTCTTC.

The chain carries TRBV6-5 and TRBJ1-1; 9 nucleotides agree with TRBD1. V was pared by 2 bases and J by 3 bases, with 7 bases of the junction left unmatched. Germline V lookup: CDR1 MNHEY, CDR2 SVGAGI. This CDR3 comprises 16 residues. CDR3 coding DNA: TGTGCCAGCAGTTACGCTTGGGACAGGGCGGACACTGAAGCTTTCTTT. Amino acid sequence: CASSYAWDRADTEAFF.

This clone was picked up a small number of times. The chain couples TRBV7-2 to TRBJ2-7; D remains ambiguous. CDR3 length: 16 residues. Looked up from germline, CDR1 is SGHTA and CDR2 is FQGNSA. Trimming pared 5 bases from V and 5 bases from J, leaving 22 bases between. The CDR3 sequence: CASSPPSRQASHEQYF. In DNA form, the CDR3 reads TGTGCCAGCAGCCCCCCTTCGCGGCAAGCGAGCCACGAGCAGTACTTC.

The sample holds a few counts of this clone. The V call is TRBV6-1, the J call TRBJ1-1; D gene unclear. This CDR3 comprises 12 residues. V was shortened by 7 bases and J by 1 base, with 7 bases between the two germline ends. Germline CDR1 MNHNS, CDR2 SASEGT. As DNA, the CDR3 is TGTGCCAGCAAGAGGTCGAACACTGAAGCTTTCTTT. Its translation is CASKRSNTEAFF.

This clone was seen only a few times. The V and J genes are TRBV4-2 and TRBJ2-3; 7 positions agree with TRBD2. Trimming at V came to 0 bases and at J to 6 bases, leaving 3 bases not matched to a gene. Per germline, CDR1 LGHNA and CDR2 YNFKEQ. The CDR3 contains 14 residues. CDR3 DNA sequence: TGTGCCAGCAGCCAAGATCTGCGGGGGGATACGCAGTATTTT. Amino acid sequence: CASSQDLRGDTQYF.

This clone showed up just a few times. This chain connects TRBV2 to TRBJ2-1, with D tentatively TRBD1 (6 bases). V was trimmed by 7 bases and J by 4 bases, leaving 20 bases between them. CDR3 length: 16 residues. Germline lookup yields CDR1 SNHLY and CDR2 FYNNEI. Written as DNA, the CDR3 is TGTGCCAGCACTCTAAGAGGGCAGGGGACGTACAATGAGCAGTTCTTC. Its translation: CASTLRGQGTYNEQFF.

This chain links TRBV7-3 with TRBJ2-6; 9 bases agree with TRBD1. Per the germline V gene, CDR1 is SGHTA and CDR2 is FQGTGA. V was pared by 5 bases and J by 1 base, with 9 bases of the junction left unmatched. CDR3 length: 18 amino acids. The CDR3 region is CASSLQGARYSGANVLTF. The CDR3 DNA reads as TGTGCCAGCAGCCTACAGGGGGCCAGATATTCTGGGGCCAACGTCCTGACTTTC.

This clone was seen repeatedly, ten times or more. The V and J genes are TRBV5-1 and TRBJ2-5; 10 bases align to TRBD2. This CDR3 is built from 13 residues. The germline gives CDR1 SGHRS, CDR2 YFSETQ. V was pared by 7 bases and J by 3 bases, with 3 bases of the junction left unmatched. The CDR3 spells CASALAGKETQYF. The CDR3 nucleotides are TGCGCCAGCGCACTAGCGGGGAAAGAGACCCAGTACTTC.